This record looks at one T cell receptor (beta chain) sequence and its context. Its antigen is not identified. The CDR3 is 13 residues long. CDR1 is MNHEY, CDR2 SVGAGI, per germline. After removal of 5 bases from V and 7 bases from J, the junction contained 8 bases not matched to a gene. With 60 Vbeta and 13 Jbeta primers, the PCR was carried out. The data were produced by immunoSEQ multiplex PCR, yet TCRdb's version contains in-frame clones alone and is incomplete. The sample records 150,000 to 160,000 clones, 60% to 85% being singletons. Donors showed nominal health when sampled, although they likely had unrecorded immune exposures. These data belong to a study of cytomegalovirus exposure and HLA in healthy donors. Findings of the study overall: Most TCR sequences were seen very rarely across donors, but some public TCRs occurred in many.

The gene calls are TRBV6-5 and TRBJ2-7; TRBD1 matches 7 bases. The sequence came from a woman between 35 and 50 years old in good health and CMV-seronegative. Sequencing input: PBMCs. This chain's CDR3 is CASSVLTGLEQYF. The CDR3 DNA sequence: TGTGCCAGCAGTGTCCTGACAGGGCTGGAGCAGTACTTC.